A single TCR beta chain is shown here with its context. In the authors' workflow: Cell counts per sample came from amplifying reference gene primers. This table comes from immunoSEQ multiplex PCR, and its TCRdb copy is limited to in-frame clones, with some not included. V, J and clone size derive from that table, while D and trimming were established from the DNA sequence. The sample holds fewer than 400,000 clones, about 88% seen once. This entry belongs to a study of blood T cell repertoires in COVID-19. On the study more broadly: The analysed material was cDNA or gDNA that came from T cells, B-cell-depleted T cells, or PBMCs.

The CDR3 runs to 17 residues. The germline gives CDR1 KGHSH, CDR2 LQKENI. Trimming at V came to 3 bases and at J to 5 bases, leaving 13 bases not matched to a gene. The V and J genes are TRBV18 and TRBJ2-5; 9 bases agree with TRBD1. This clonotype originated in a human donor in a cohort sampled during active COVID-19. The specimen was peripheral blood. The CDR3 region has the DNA TGTGCCAGCTCACCCGTAGCAGGACAGGGGACGATGGAGACCCAGTACTTC. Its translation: CASSPVAGQGTMETQYF.